Included here is one T cell receptor (beta chain) sequence, with context. Its specific antigen is unknown. Base qualities are missing; no much larger clone stands one base away. V loses 0 bases, J loses 7 bases, and the germline ends lie 7 bases apart. Spanning cysteine to phenylalanine, the CDR3 consists of 12 amino acids. The only DNA kept is the CDR3, 36 bases in frame from the first base. CDR1 and CDR2, looked up from the germline V gene, are MNHEY and SVGEGT. Library construction relied on the immunoSEQ multiplex PCR assay. Entries here come from immuneACCESS through TCRdb and include only in-frame sequences with V and J called. Some clones fail to appear in such tables; in the studies checked, an unresolved V gene covers under half of the shortfall, and the cause of the remainder is unknown. The sample profile shows 100,000 to 150,000 clones; approximately 92% of them were found once. In total, the top ten clones hold just under 0.6% of the sample.

This sample is drawn from a study of control samples from healthy donors and cancer patients (dated by TCRdb to about 2020). The chain employs TRBV6-2 or TRBV6-3 and TRBJ2-7; the D segment cannot be called with confidence. The TCR was taken from a man older than 75 with head and neck cancer. Source material: PBMCs. The CDR3 sequence is CASSYSGREQYF. The sequence in DNA is TGTGCCAGCAGTTACTCAGGAAGGGAGCAGTACTTC.